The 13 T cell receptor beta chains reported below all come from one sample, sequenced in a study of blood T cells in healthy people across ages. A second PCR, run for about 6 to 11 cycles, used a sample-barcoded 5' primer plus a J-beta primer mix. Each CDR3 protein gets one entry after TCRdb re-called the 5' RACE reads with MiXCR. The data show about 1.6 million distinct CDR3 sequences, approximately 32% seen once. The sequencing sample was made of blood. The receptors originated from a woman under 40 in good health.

CDR3: CATSRAFDEQYF. The CDR3 DNA reads TGTGCCACCAGCAGAGCCTTCGACGAGCAGTACTTC. J is TRBJ2-7 and V is TRBV15, with D uncertain. V gave up 1 base and J gave up 5 bases, with 6 bases separating them. Germline V gene lookup returns CDR1 LNHNV and CDR2 YYDKDF (reference sequence). CDR3 length: 12 residues.

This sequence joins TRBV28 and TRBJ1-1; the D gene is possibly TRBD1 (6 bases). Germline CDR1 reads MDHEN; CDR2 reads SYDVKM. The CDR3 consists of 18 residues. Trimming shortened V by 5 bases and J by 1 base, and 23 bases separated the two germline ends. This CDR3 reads CASSREGETVPSNTEAFF. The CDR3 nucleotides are TGTGCCAGCAGTAGGGAGGGGGAGACCGTCCCATCGAACACTGAAGCTTTCTTT. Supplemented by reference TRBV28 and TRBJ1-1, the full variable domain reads DVKVTQSSRYLVKRTGEKVFLECVQDMDHENMFWYRQDPGLGLRLIYFSYDVKMKEKGDIPEGYSVSREKKERFSLILESASTNQTSMYLCASSREGETVPSNTEAFFGQGTRLTVV.

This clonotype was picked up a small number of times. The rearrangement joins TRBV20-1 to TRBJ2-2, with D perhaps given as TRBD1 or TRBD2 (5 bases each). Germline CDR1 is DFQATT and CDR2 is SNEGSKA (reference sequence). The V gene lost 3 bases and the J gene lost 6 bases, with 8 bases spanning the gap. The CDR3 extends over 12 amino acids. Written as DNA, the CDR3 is TGCAGTGCTAGTTTGGGGGCCGGGGAGCTGTTTTTT. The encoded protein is CSASLGAGELFF.

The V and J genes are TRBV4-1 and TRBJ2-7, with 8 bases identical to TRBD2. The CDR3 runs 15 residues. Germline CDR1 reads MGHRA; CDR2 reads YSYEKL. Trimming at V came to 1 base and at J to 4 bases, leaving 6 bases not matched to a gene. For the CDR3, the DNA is TGCGCCAGCAGCCAAGCTAGCGGGCAAACTTACGAGCAGTACTTC. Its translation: CASSQASGQTYEQYF.

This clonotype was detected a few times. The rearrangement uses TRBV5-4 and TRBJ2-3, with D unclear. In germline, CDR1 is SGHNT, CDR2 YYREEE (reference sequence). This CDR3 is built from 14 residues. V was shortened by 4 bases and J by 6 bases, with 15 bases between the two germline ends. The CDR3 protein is CASSPSRYGDTQYF. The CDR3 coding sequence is TGTGCCAGCAGCCCATCCCGTTATGGGGATACGCAGTATTTT. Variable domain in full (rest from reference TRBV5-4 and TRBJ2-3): ETGVTQSPTHLIKTRGQQVTLRCSSQSGHNTVSWYQQALGQGPQFIFQYYREEENGRGNFPPRFSGLQFPNYSSELNVNALELDDSALYLCASSPSRYGDTQYFGPGTRLTVL.

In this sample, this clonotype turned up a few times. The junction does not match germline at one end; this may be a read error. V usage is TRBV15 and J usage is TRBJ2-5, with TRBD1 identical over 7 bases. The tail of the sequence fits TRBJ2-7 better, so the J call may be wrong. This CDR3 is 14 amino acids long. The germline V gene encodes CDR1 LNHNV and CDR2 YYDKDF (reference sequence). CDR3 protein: CATGRETGFCEQYF. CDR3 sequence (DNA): TGTGCCACCGGCAGAGAGACAGGGTTCTGCGAGCAGTACTTC.

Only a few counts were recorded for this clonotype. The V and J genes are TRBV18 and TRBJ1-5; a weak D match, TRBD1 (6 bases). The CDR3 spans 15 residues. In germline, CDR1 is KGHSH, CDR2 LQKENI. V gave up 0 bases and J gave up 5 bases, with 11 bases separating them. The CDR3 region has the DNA TGTGCCAGCTCACCACCAGGGGGTAGTGATCAGCCCCAGCATTTT. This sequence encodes CASSPPGGSDQPQHF.

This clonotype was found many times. The CDR3 loop reads CASRSSGANVLTF. The CDR3 nucleotides are TGTGCCAGCAGAAGCTCTGGGGCCAACGTCCTGACTTTC. The rearrangement joins TRBV6-5 to TRBJ2-6, with D uncertain. This CDR3 is 13 amino acids long. From germline, CDR1 is MNHEY and CDR2 SVGAGI. Trimming took 6 bases from V and 0 from J, leaving 3 bases between them.

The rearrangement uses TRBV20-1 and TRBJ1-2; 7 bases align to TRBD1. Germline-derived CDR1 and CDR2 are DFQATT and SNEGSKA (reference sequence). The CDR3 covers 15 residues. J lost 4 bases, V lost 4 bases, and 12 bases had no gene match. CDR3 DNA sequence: TGCAGTGCTATCGTAGGGGGCCGGGGGGCCTATGGCTACACCTTC. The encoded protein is CSAIVGGRGAYGYTF.

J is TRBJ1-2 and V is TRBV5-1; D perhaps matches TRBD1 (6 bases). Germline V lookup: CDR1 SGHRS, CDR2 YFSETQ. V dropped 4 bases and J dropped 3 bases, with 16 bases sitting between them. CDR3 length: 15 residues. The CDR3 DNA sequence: TGCGCCAGCAGCCGGGACACCGGCTCGGACTATGGCTACACCTTC. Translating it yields CASSRDTGSDYGYTF. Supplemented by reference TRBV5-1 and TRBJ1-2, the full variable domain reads KAGVTQTPRYLIKTRGQQVTLSCSPISGHRSVSWYQQTPGQGLQFLFEYFSETQRNKGNFPGRFSGRQFSNSRSEMNVSTLELGDSALYLCASSRDTGSDYGYTFGSGTRLTVV.

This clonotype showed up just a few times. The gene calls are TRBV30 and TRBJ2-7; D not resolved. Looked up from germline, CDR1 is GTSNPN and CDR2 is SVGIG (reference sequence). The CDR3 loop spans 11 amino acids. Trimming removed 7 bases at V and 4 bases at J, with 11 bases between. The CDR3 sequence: CASSDEYEQYF. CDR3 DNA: TGTGCCTCCTCGGACGAGTACGAGCAGTACTTC.

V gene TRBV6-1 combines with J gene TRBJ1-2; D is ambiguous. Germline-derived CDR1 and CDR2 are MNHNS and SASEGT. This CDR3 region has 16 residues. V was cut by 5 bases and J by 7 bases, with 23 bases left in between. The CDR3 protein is CASSRLGRIGWRGYTF. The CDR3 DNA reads TGTGCCAGCAGTAGACTTGGTAGGATAGGTTGGCGTGGCTACACCTTC.

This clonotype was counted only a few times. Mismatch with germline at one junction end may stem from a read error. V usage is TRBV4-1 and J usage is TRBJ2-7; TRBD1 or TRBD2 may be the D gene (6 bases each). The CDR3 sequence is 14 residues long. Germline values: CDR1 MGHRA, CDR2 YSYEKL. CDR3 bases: TGCACCAGCAGCCAAGTAAGGGGGGCCTACGAGCAGTACTTC. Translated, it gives CTSSQVRGAYEQYF.